The 26 T cell receptor beta chains below come from one sample, sequenced in a study of blood T cell repertoires in COVID-19. The table came from immunoSEQ multiplex PCR; TCRdb's copy has only in-frame clones and leaves some out. The sample contains approximately 210,000 clones, about 83% of which appear only once. Sequences were obtained from peripheral blood. These receptors were obtained from a woman aged 45-59 years with active or convalescent COVID-19.

The chain couples TRBV11-2 to TRBJ1-2; D remains ambiguous. V lost 3 bases, J lost 4 bases, and 12 bases lay in between. The germline V gene has CDR1 SGHAT and CDR2 FQNNGV. The length of the CDR3 is 14 residues. The DNA of the CDR3 is TGTGCCAGCAGCTTGGAGGGCGCCCGCTATGGCTACACCTTC. Its protein product is CASSLEGARYGYTF.

V gene TRBV11-2 combines with J gene TRBJ2-5; D possibly corresponds to TRBD2 (7 bases). The germline CDR1 and CDR2 sequences are SGHAT and FQNNGV. This CDR3 has 15 amino acids. Deletions cut 3 bases from V and 2 bases from J, with 13 bases between. The CDR3 here is CASSFIRGAQETQYF. CDR3 in DNA: TGTGCCAGCAGCTTCATCCGGGGGGCTCAAGAGACCCAGTACTTC.

The chain employs TRBV10-3 and TRBJ1-4, with TRBD1 matching over 11 bases. Germline lookup yields CDR1 ENHRY and CDR2 SYGVKD. Losses at the gene ends were 8 bases for V and 7 bases for J; bases not matched to a gene: 12. The CDR3 sequence is 16 residues long. CDR3 in DNA: TGTGCCATCTCTCCCGGACAGGGGGCTATAAGTGAAAAACTGTTTTTT. It specifies CAISPGQGAISEKLFF.

V is TRBV15 and J is TRBJ2-3; D is unresolved. CDR3 size: 15 residues. Trimming pared 8 bases from V and 2 bases from J, leaving 17 bases between. Looked up from germline, CDR1 is LNHNV and CDR2 is YYDKDF (reference sequence). CDR3 DNA sequence: TGTGCCACCCAACAGTTTCCCCGCCACACAGATACGCAGTATTTT. It yields the protein CATQQFPRHTDTQYF.

The J gene is TRBJ2-3, the V gene TRBV28; 7 nucleotides align to TRBD1. Per the germline V gene, CDR1 is MDHEN and CDR2 is SYDVKM. V gave up 4 bases and J gave up 1 base; unmatched junction bases: 11. This CDR3 has 17 amino acids. CDR3 in DNA: TGTGCCAGCAGTTACCCAAAACAGGGGTTCGGCACAGATACGCAGTATTTT. It translates to CASSYPKQGFGTDTQYF.

A note on this clone: Mismatch with germline at one junction end may stem from a read error. V usage is TRBV6-1 and J usage is TRBJ1-4; D is unclear. CDR3 length equals 11 residues. Germline V CDR1 and CDR2: MNHNS, SASEGT. The CDR3 DNA reads TGTGCCAGCAGTGAGGGCCGATCGACGAAGTTT. Encoded protein: CASSEGRSTKF.

V is TRBV6-1 and J is TRBJ2-5; 9 bases map to TRBD2. Losses at the gene ends were 1 base for V and 5 bases for J; bases not matched to a gene: 8. The germline V gene has CDR1 MNHNS and CDR2 SASEGT. This CDR3 comprises 16 residues. For the CDR3, the DNA is TGTGCCAGCAGTGAAGGGTCTAGCGGGGCGTGGGAGACCCAGTACTTC. Protein product: CASSEGSSGAWETQYF.

CDR3 sequence: CASSTTETANTGELFF. As DNA, the CDR3 is TGTGCCAGCTCAACGACAGAAACTGCGAACACCGGGGAGCTGTTTTTT. The chain uses TRBV18 and TRBJ2-2, with D possibly being TRBD1 (5 bases). The CDR3 covers 16 residues. V lost 5 bases and J 0 bases, leaving 13 bases between the germline ends. Germline CDR1 is KGHSH and CDR2 is LQKENI.

This sequence joins TRBV19 and TRBJ2-3; 10 bases line up with TRBD1. The CDR3 has 18 amino acids. Germline values: CDR1 LNHDA, CDR2 SQIVND (reference sequence). V shed 4 bases and J 4 bases; nucleotides not matched to a gene: 14. The CDR3 sequence: CASSSSLRTGGTPDTQYF. DNA for the CDR3: TGTGCCAGTAGTAGCTCCCTCAGGACAGGGGGTACCCCAGATACGCAGTATTTT.

The rearrangement uses TRBV2 and TRBJ2-3, with D possibly TRBD2 on 6 matching bases. This CDR3 is built from 15 residues. V was trimmed by 6 bases and J by 0 bases, leaving 13 bases between them. Germline V gives CDR1 SNHLY, CDR2 FYNNEI. DNA for the CDR3: TGTGCCAGCAGCCGGGGCGGGAAGAGCACAGATACGCAGTATTTT. Protein sequence: CASSRGGKSTDTQYF.

This chain connects TRBV6-5 to TRBJ2-7, with a tentative D call TRBD1 (5 bases). Germline V gene lookup returns CDR1 MNHEY and CDR2 SVGAGI. The CDR3 is 14 amino acids. Between the trimmed V and J ends, which lost 0 bases and 4 bases, there was a span of 10 bases. The CDR3 region is CASSYSAGAYEQYF. The CDR3 DNA follows: TGTGCCAGCAGTTACTCGGCTGGGGCTTACGAGCAGTACTTC.

The CDR3 sequence is CASDLSSYNEQFF. The CDR3 region has the DNA TGTGCCAGTGACTTGAGCTCCTACAATGAGCAGTTCTTC. The gene calls are TRBV18 and TRBJ2-1; no clear D gene. The CDR3 loop spans 13 amino acids. The V end was cut by 9 bases, the J end by 0 bases, with 9 bases between. CDR1 is KGHSH, CDR2 LQKENI, per germline.

The V and J genes are TRBV7-9 and TRBJ1-1; unclear D gene. Germline assignment: CDR1 SEHNR and CDR2 FQNEAQ (reference sequence). The CDR3 spans 15 residues. V was shortened by 5 bases and J by 2 bases, with 15 bases between the two germline ends. CDR3 DNA: TGTGCCAGCAGCCCTAGCGGGTACAGAAACACTGAAGCTTTCTTT. Translated, it gives CASSPSGYRNTEAFF.

The chain recombines TRBV11-2 with TRBJ1-3; perhaps TRBD1 as D (5 bases). CDR1 is SGHAT and CDR2 is FQNNGV in the germline V gene. Deletions cut 3 bases from V and 9 bases from J, with 6 bases between. The CDR3 has 11 residues. The CDR3: CASSLGGTIYF. CDR3 sequence (DNA): TGTGCCAGCAGCTTGGGGGGCACCATATATTTT.

V usage is TRBV28 and J usage is TRBJ2-7; D not certain. The CDR3 totals 14 residues. CDR1 is MDHEN, CDR2 SYDVKM, per germline. The V and J ends lost 3 bases and 0 bases respectively, with 9 bases between them. The DNA of the CDR3 is TGTGCCAGCAGTTTGGCAGAAAGCTCCTACGAGCAGTACTTC. Its translation: CASSLAESSYEQYF.

This clone came up once. The gene calls are TRBV28 and TRBJ1-2, with 9 bases matching TRBD1. J gave up 3 bases and V 9 bases, and 5 bases lay outside the gene matches. This CDR3 contains 13 residues. Germline CDR1 reads MDHEN; CDR2 reads SYDVKM. The CDR3 sequence is CASTGGAHYGYTF. The CDR3 nucleotides read TGTGCCAGTACAGGGGGCGCTCACTATGGCTACACCTTC.

The genes are TRBV3-1 (or the pseudogene TRBV3-2) and TRBJ2-7; TRBD2 is a possible D gene (6 bases). V was pared by 4 bases and J by 6 bases, with 10 bases between. The CDR3 totals 12 residues. The germline gives CDR1 LGHDT, CDR2 YNNKEL (reference sequence). The CDR3 region has the DNA TGTGCCAGCAGCCCCCTCGGGGGCGAGCAGTACGTC. This codes for CASSPLGGEQYV.

This sequence joins TRBV6-1 and TRBJ2-5, with 7 nucleotides matching TRBD2. The CDR3 has 13 amino acids. The junction had 5 bases not matched to a gene; V was cut back by 1 base and J by 9 bases. In germline, CDR1 is MNHNS, CDR2 SASEGT. CDR3 amino acids: CASSEGPGRAQYF. The CDR3 DNA reads TGTGCCAGCAGTGAAGGACCGGGGAGGGCCCAGTACTTC.

The V gene is TRBV19, the J gene TRBJ1-1, with 7 bases matching TRBD1. Unmatched junction bases numbered 7, after V lost 6 bases and J lost 0 bases. This CDR3 region has 15 residues. Germline values: CDR1 LNHDA, CDR2 SQIVND (reference sequence). This chain's CDR3 is CASRSRQGLNTEAFF. CDR3 bases: TGTGCCAGTAGATCCCGACAGGGTTTGAACACTGAAGCTTTCTTT. The full variable domain, its missing parts supplied by reference TRBV19 and TRBJ1-1, is DGGITQSPKYLFRKEGQNVTLSCEQNLNHDAMYWYRQDPGQGLRLIYYSQIVNDFQKGDIAEGYSVSREKKESFPLTVTSAQKNPTAFYLCASRSRQGLNTEAFFGQGTRLTVV.

The chain uses TRBV6-2 or TRBV6-3 and TRBJ2-2; D call uncertain. The CDR3 covers 13 residues. Germline assignment: CDR1 MNHEY and CDR2 SVGEGT. The germline V and J ends were trimmed by 2 bases and 5 bases, with 6 bases remaining between them. The DNA of the CDR3 is TGTGCCAGCAGTTACGAGAGGACCGGGGAGCTGTTTTTT. Translation gives CASSYERTGELFF.

The chain couples TRBV7-9 to TRBJ1-5; TRBD1 might be the D (5 bases). There are 14 residues in the CDR3. In germline, CDR1 is SEHNR, CDR2 FQNEAQ (reference sequence). Trimming took 5 bases from V and 5 from J, leaving 13 bases between them. CDR3 region: CASSVWDSDQPQHF. Written as DNA, the CDR3 is TGTGCCAGCAGCGTCTGGGACTCGGATCAGCCCCAGCATTTT.

This chain joins TRBV11-2 and TRBJ2-7; D unclear. Germline assignment: CDR1 SGHAT and CDR2 FQNNGV. The CDR3 loop spans 12 amino acids. V lost 5 bases to trimming and J lost 2 bases, with 7 bases between them. The CDR3 coding sequence is TGTGCCAGCAGCGAGGCCACCTACGAGCAGTACGTC. Translating gives CASSEATYEQYV.

The chain recombines TRBV10-1 with TRBJ2-7, with a possible D match to TRBD2 (6 bases). Per the germline V gene, CDR1 is WNHNN and CDR2 is SYGVQD (reference sequence). With 0 bases removed from V and 2 bases from J, the gap between germline ends came to 11 bases. The CDR3 is 15 residues long. The CDR3 spells CASSESVTGAYEQYF. The CDR3 DNA reads TGCGCCAGCAGTGAGTCTGTGACGGGAGCCTACGAGCAGTACTTC.

CDR3 region: CASSSKSWRGGSYEQYF. DNA for the CDR3: TGTGCCAGCAGTTCCAAGAGCTGGAGGGGGGGGTCCTACGAGCAGTACTTC. The gene calls are TRBV28 and TRBJ2-7, with D possibly matching TRBD2 (7 bases). V was pared by 4 bases and J by 1 base, with 20 bases between. CDR3 size: 17 residues. Germline-derived CDR1 and CDR2 are MDHEN and SYDVKM.

The V call is TRBV2, the J call TRBJ1-4, with 8 bases lining up with TRBD1. CDR3 length equals 15 residues. Germline V gene lookup returns CDR1 SNHLY and CDR2 FYNNEI. With 7 bases clipped from V and 0 bases from J, the junction kept 4 bases outside the gene matches. In nucleotides, the CDR3 is TGTGCCAGCACTCCGGGACAGGCAACTAATGAAAAACTGTTTTTT. Translated: CASTPGQATNEKLFF. Full variable domain (outside the CDR3, taken from reference TRBV2 and TRBJ1-4): EPEVTQTPSHQVTQMGQEVILRCVPISNHLYFYWYRQILGQKVEFLVSFYNNEISEKSEIFDDQFSVERPDGSNFTLKIRSTKLEDSAMYFCASTPGQATNEKLFFGSGTQLSVL.

The chain couples TRBV6-5 to TRBJ2-1, with D tentatively TRBD2 (6 bases). The V and J ends lost 6 bases and 4 bases respectively, with 13 bases between them. This CDR3 has 14 residues. Germline CDR1 MNHEY, CDR2 SVGAGI. The CDR3 DNA follows: TGTGCCAGCAGGGGACTCGGACCTTACAATGAGCAGTTCTTC. This gives the protein CASRGLGPYNEQFF.